The 2 T cell receptor beta chains below come from one sample, sequenced in a study of T cell repertoires in cytomegalovirus infection. For these receptors, no antigen is known. One entry per CDR3 protein, called by TCRdb with MiXCR from the reads. In the table there are approximately 600,000 distinct CDR3 sequences, roughly 43% of which are singletons. The specimen was cultured PBMCs, collected from culture after CMV antigen stimulation. Receptors were obtained from a human donor in good health (CMV status not recorded). Some clones in this sample may be carry-over from other donors' samples.

This clonotype came up many times. The V gene is TRBV12-3 or TRBV12-4, the J gene TRBJ2-3; 7 positions agree with TRBD2. This CDR3 is built from 15 residues. V was clipped by 6 bases and J by 3 bases; unmatched bases: 9. The CDR3 nucleotides read TGTGCCAGCAGCTTCCCTAGCGGTGGAACAGATACGCAGTATTTT. Amino acid sequence: CASSFPSGGTDTQYF.

The V gene is TRBV27, the J gene TRBJ1-5; 9 bases map to TRBD1. V trimming: 1 base; J trimming: 7 bases; junction bases outside the gene matches: 2. Germline lookup yields CDR1 MNHEY and CDR2 SMNVEV (reference sequence). This CDR3 contains 14 residues. CDR3 DNA sequence: TGTGCCAGCAGTTTATTAGGGACAGGGCAGCCCCAGCATTTT. This translates into CASSLLGTGQPQHF.